Presented here are 8 T cell receptor beta chains from one specimen sequenced in a study of response to subunit inactivated influenza vaccine. One entry per CDR3 protein, called by TCRdb with MiXCR from the RT-PCR reads. This table has more than 700,000 distinct CDR3 sequences, 21% appearing once. The material sequenced was PBMCs from blood, taken roughly 5 days after vaccination. These receptors were obtained from a man in his fifties who received an inactivated influenza vaccine.

This clonotype was observed a few times. The CDR3 DNA reads as TGCAGTGCTAGTCTAGCGGGGGGCAACCAAGAGACCCAGTACTTC. This translates into CSASLAGGNQETQYF. The chain couples TRBV20-1 to TRBJ2-5; 11 positions agree with TRBD2. Germline V gene sequence: CDR1 DFQATT, CDR2 SNEGSKA (reference sequence). J gave up 0 bases and V 3 bases, and 3 bases lay outside the gene matches. This CDR3 contains 15 residues.

This chain uses TRBV29-1 with TRBJ2-5, with 10 bases that match TRBD2. The CDR3 consists of 15 residues. Trimming removed 4 bases from V and 3 bases from J; junction bases left unmatched: 8. Germline V gives CDR1 SQVTM, CDR2 ANQGSEA. The CDR3 region has the DNA TGCAGCGTTGTTTCTGGACTAGCGGTAAAAGAGACCCAGTACTTC. Amino acid sequence: CSVVSGLAVKETQYF.

This clonotype has a handful of counts. This chain uses TRBV30 with TRBJ2-5, with 8 nucleotides matching TRBD1. The trim removed 2 bases at V and 5 bases at J, leaving 4 bases unmatched. This CDR3 is built from 13 residues. Germline V lookup: CDR1 GTSNPN, CDR2 SVGIG (reference sequence). The CDR3 loop reads CAWSTTGVETQYF. The CDR3 DNA is TGTGCCTGGAGTACGACAGGGGTTGAGACCCAGTACTTC.

The rearrangement joins TRBV7-2 to TRBJ2-1, with 8 bases that match TRBD2. Trimming at V came to 7 bases and at J to 8 bases, leaving 13 bases not matched to a gene. CDR3 length: 15 amino acids. Germline V gene sequence: CDR1 SGHTA, CDR2 FQGNSA. DNA for the CDR3: TGTGCCAGCAAGACGCTAGCGGGCTCCTTTGATGAGCAGTTCTTC. Its protein is CASKTLAGSFDEQFF.

The chain employs TRBV6-2 or TRBV6-3 and TRBJ2-7; D may be TRBD1 or TRBD2 (5 bases each). Trimming removed 8 bases at V and 0 bases at J, with 20 bases between. The CDR3 has 16 residues. Germline lookup yields CDR1 MNHEY and CDR2 SVGEGT. In DNA, the CDR3 is TGTGCCAGCCTAACGGGGCCCGGTGAGAACTCCTACGAGCAGTACTTC. Translation: CASLTGPGENSYEQYF.

The chain links TRBV3-1 to TRBJ2-1, with a tentative D call TRBD2 (6 bases). The CDR3 totals 15 residues. The V end was cut by 4 bases, the J end by 2 bases, with 12 bases between. Germline V gene data show CDR1 as LGHDT and CDR2 as YNNKEL (reference sequence). This CDR3 is CASSRRDSPYNEQFF. The CDR3 DNA reads TGTGCCAGCAGCCGGCGGGACTCCCCCTACAATGAGCAGTTCTTC.

The chain carries TRBV7-6 and TRBJ2-5, with D possibly being TRBD2 (6 bases). V dropped 2 bases and J dropped 1 base, with 14 bases sitting between them. The CDR3 sequence is 16 residues long. Germline CDR1 SGHVS, CDR2 FNYEAQ. CDR3 nucleotide sequence: TGTGCCAGCAGCTTAACATCGGCGGGGACCCAAGAGACCCAGTACTTC. Residues: CASSLTSAGTQETQYF.

The chain carries TRBV6-5 and TRBJ2-3; maybe TRBD2 (6 bases). The CDR3 covers 14 residues. In germline, CDR1 is MNHEY, CDR2 SVGAGI. V lost 2 bases and J 6 bases, leaving 12 bases between the germline ends. CDR3 coding DNA: TGTGCCAGCAGTTACGGACTACCTGGGGATACGCAGTATTTT. It encodes CASSYGLPGDTQYF.